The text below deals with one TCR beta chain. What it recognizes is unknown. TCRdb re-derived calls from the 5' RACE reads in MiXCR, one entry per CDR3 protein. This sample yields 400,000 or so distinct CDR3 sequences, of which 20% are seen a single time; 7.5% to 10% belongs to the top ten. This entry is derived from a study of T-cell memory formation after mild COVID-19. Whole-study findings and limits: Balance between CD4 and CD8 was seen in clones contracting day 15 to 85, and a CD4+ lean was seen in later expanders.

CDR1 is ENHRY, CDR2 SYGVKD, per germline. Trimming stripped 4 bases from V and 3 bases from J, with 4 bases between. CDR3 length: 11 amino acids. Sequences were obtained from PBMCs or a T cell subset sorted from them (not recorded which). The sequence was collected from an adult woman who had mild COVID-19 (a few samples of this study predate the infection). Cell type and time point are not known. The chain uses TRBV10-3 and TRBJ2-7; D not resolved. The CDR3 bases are TGTGCCATCAGTGGTAACTACGAGCAGTACTTC. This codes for CAISGNYEQYF.